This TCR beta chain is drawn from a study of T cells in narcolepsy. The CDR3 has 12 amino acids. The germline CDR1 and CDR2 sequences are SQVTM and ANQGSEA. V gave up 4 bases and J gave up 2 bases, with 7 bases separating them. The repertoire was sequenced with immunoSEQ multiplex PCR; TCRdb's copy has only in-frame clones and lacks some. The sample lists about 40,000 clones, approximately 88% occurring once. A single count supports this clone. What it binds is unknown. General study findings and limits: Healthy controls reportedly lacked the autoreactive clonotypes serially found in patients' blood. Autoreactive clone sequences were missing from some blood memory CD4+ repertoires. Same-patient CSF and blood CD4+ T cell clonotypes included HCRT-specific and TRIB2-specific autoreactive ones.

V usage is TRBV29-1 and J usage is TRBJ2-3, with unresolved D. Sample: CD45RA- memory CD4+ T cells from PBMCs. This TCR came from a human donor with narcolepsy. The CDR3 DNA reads TGCAGCGTTGGGGCTCCCACAGATACGCAGTATTTT. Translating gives CSVGAPTDTQYF.